This T cell receptor beta chain was obtained from a study of monozygotic twins with inflammatory bowel disease. The CDR3 loop spans 14 amino acids. Germline V gives CDR1 SGHRS, CDR2 YFSETQ. TCRdb reprocessed the 5' RACE reads and reports one entry per CDR3 protein, with no DNA. This listing includes some 440,000 distinct CDR3 sequences. The sequence derives from a human donor with ulcerative colitis or Crohn's disease, or a healthy co-twin of an affected twin (not recorded which). The sequenced sample consisted of blood. The chain links TRBV5-1 to TRBJ2-2. The CDR3 loop reads CASSDTSNTGELFF. Using reference TRBV5-1 and TRBJ2-2 for the parts outside the CDR3, the full variable domain is KAGVTQTPRYLIKTRGQQVTLSCSPISGHRSVSWYQQTPGQGLQFLFEYFSETQRNKGNFPGRFSGRQFSNSRSEMNVSTLELGDSALYLCASSDTSNTGELFFGEGSRLTVL.